This TCR beta chain was identified in a study of blood T cell repertoires in COVID-19. Background on the study: Samples representing acute and convalescent COVID-19 were sourced from the United States, Italy and Spain. PBMCs, B-cell-depleted T cells, or T cells were the source of the cDNA or gDNA that made up the material.

This clone was recorded at least ten times. Profiling relied on immunoSEQ multiplex PCR, and the TCRdb table lists in-frame clones only, not all of them. The sample lists more than 300,000 clones, more than 75% seen once, with roughly 1.2% in the top ten. The germline V gene has CDR1 SGHDT and CDR2 YYEEEE. After removal of 4 bases from V and 7 bases from J, the junction contained 5 bases not matched to a gene. The CDR3 runs 14 residues. Across over 20 US areas, participants ranged in age from about 18 to 100 years. The recovered donors of Cohort 3 showed two negative PCRs, clearance, or symptom resolution.

The sequence came from a woman aged 18-30 years who had recovered from COVID-19. The sequencing sample was made of PBMCs or T cells enriched from blood (not recorded which). The V gene is TRBV5-6, the J gene TRBJ1-6, with 7 bases fitting TRBD1. CDR3 nucleotide sequence: TGTGCCAGCAGCCCAATACAGGGGAATTCACCCCTCCACTTT. Translating it yields CASSPIQGNSPLHF.